This is a list of T cell receptor beta chains from one sample in a study of control samples from healthy donors and cancer patients. Using immunoSEQ multiplex PCR, the repertoire was profiled, and TCRdb retains in-frame clones only, with some absent. This table holds under 130,000 clones, approximately 90% found once. Material for sequencing was PBMCs. The receptors come from a man in his 60s with lung cancer. Each CDR3 is given with its conserved first and last residue. The D gene is left open where the match is weak. Clone size is not always given. Where it is, it says once, few, many or a class for expanded clones.

TRBV24-1	TRBJ1-5	-	-	CATSDTNQPQHF	TGTGCCACCAGTGATACCAATCAGCCCCAGCATTTT
TRBV5-6	TRBJ1-1	-	-	CASSKWDIMNTEAFF	TGTGCCAGCAGCAAATGGGACATTATGAACACTGAAGCTTTCTTT
TRBV30	TRBJ1-5	-	-	CAWSVPGGQPQHF	TGTGCCTGGAGTGTACCGGGGGGTCAGCCCCAGCATTTT
TRBV5-1	TRBJ2-5	-	TRBD1	CASSVTTGGGETQYF	TGCGCCAGCAGCGTCACGACAGGGGGCGGTGAGACCCAGTACTTC
TRBV5-1	TRBJ2-3	-	-	CASSLLSSTDTQYF	TGCGCCAGCAGCTTGTTATCTAGCACAGATACGCAGTATTTT
TRBV6-6	TRBJ2-1	-	-	CASSSGTKEQFF	TGTGCCAGCAGTTCAGGGACGAAGGAGCAGTTCTTC
TRBV12-3/TRBV12-4	TRBJ1-2	-	-	CASSVQVNYGYTF	TGTGCCAGCAGCGTTCAGGTGAACTATGGCTACACCTTC
TRBV18	TRBJ2-1	-	-	CASSLQGDGTYNEQFF	TGTGCCAGCTCACTGCAGGGTGACGGGACGTACAATGAGCAGTTCTTC
TRBV7-3	TRBJ2-5	once	TRBD2	CASSPGLAGGIQETQYF	TGTGCCAGCAGTCCGGGACTAGCGGGGGGTATTCAAGAGACCCAGTACTTC
TRBV6-5	TRBJ2-2	-	TRBD1	CASTHGDSRGGELFF	TGTGCCAGCACCCACGGGGACAGTAGGGGCGGGGAGCTGTTTTTT
TRBV3-1/TRBV3-2	TRBJ2-7	-	-	CASSQALGTYEQYF	TGTGCCAGCAGCCAGGCCCTCGGGACCTACGAGCAGTACTTC
TRBV30	TRBJ1-6	-	-	CAWGDSYYNSPLHF	TGTGCCTGGGGAGACAGCTACTATAATTCACCCCTCCACTTT
TRBV21-1	TRBJ2-3	-	-	CASSKQGVSDTQYF	TGTGCCAGCAGCAAACAGGGTGTAAGTGATACGCAGTATTTT
TRBV7-3	TRBJ1-6	-	-	CASSWGTNNSPLHF	TGTGCCAGCAGCTGGGGGACCAATAATTCACCCCTCCACTTT
TRBV7-2	TRBJ2-3	-	-	CASSLYRTDTQYF	TGTGCCAGCAGCTTATATCGCACAGATACGCAGTATTTT
TRBV7-3	TRBJ1-1	-	TRBD1	CASSTRQGGTEAFF	TGTGCCAGCAGCACACGACAGGGGGGCACTGAAGCTTTCTTT
TRBV5-5	TRBJ1-1	-	-	CASSLELRDTEAFF	TGTGCCAGCAGCTTGGAACTCAGGGACACTGAAGCTTTCTTT
TRBV27	TRBJ2-1	once	TRBD2	CASTKGSLTSGGRYNEQFF	TGTGCCAGCACCAAGGGTAGCTTAACTTCGGGGGGGCGCTACAATGAGCAGTTCTTC
TRBV7-7	TRBJ2-5	-	TRBD1	CAKSRGLAETQYF	TGTGCCAAAAGTAGGGGGCTTGCCGAGACCCAGTACTTC
TRBV3-1/TRBV3-2	TRBJ1-6	-	TRBD1	CASSQVGRGSNSPLHF	TGTGCCAGCAGCCAAGTGGGCAGGGGGTCGAATTCACCCCTCCACTTT
TRBV5-1	TRBJ2-1	-	TRBD1	CASSIGTDSYNEQFF	TGCGCCAGCAGCATAGGGACAGACTCCTACAATGAGCAGTTCTTC
TRBV6-5	TRBJ1-4	once	-	CASSGGTNEKLFF	TGTGCCAGCTCTGGGGGGACTAATGAAAAACTGTTTTTT
TRBV5-8	TRBJ1-4	-	-	CASSLGGTWANEKLFF	TGTGCCAGCAGCTTGGGAGGGACCTGGGCTAATGAAAAACTGTTTTTT
TRBV6-4	TRBJ2-6	once	-	CASGHRDANVLTF	TGTGCCAGCGGTCACCGGGACGCAAACGTCCTGACTTTC
TRBV5-1	TRBJ1-2	-	-	CASSLESGGYTF	TGCGCCAGCAGCTTGGAATCAGGGGGCTACACCTTC
TRBV18	TRBJ1-3	-	-	CASSPTQGPGNTIYF	TGTGCCAGCTCACCAACTCAGGGGCCAGGAAACACCATATATTTT
TRBV7-3	TRBJ1-4	-	-	CASSLGGPVRGEKLFF	TGTGCCAGCAGCTTAGGTGGACCGGTTCGGGGGGAAAAACTGTTTTTT
TRBV4-1	TRBJ1-5	-	TRBD1	CASSQVTGDDQPQHF	TGCGCCAGCAGCCAAGTGACAGGGGACGATCAGCCCCAGCATTTT
TRBV19	TRBJ1-1	-	TRBD1	CANPKGALRNTEAFF	TGTGCCAATCCGAAGGGGGCTCTTAGGAACACTGAAGCTTTCTTT
TRBV2	TRBJ2-1	once	TRBD2	CASLSGLAGGNEQFF	TGTGCCAGCCTTTCTGGGCTAGCGGGGGGCAATGAGCAGTTCTTC
TRBV13	TRBJ2-1	-	-	CASSSPGDQGYNEQFF	TGTGCCAGCAGCTCCCCGGGCGACCAGGGATACAATGAGCAGTTCTTC
TRBV5-5	TRBJ1-5	-	-	CASTIYNSNQPQHF	TGTGCCAGCACCATCTATAATAGCAATCAGCCCCAGCATTTT
TRBV7-8	TRBJ2-5	-	TRBD1	CASSGQGSQETQYF	TGTGCCAGCAGCGGACAGGGAAGCCAAGAGACCCAGTACTTC
TRBV29-1	TRBJ1-2	-	-	CSVGTFSTNYGYTF	TGCAGCGTTGGAACATTCTCCACTAACTATGGCTACACCTTC